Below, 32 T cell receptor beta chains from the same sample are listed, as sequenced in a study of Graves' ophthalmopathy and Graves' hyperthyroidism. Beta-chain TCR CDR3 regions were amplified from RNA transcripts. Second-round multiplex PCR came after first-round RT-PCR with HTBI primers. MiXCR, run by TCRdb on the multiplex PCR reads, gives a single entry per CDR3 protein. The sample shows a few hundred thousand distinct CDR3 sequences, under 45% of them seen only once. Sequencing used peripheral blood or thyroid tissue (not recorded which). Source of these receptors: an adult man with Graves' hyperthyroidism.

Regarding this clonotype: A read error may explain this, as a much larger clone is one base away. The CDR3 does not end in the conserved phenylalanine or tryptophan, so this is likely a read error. CDR3 loop: CASSDPGQATGYTL. The CDR3 DNA is TGTGCCAGTAGTGATCCGGGACAGGCGACTGGCTACACCCTC. The chain employs TRBV19 and TRBJ1-2; 8 bases map to TRBD1. Germline CDR1 reads LNHDA; CDR2 reads SQIVND (reference sequence). The ends lost 5 bases at V and 7 bases at J; junction bases unmatched: 9. CDR3 length: 14 residues.

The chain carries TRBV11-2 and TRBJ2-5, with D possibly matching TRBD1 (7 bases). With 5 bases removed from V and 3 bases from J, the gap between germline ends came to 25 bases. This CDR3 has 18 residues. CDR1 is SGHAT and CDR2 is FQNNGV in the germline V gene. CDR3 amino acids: CASSPPLTGEGGEETQYF. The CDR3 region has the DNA TGTGCCAGCAGCCCCCCCCTTACGGGGGAAGGGGGCGAAGAGACCCAGTACTTC.

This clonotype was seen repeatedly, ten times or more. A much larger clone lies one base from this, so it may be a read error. The CDR3 DNA sequence: TGTGCCAGTAGTATGGGGAACACTGAAGCTTTCTTT. Protein sequence: CASSMGNTEAFF. The chain links TRBV19 to TRBJ1-1; D gene ambiguous. Germline loops: CDR1 LNHDA, CDR2 SQIVND (reference sequence). This CDR3 contains 12 residues. V lost 3 bases, J lost 1 base, and 3 bases lay in between.

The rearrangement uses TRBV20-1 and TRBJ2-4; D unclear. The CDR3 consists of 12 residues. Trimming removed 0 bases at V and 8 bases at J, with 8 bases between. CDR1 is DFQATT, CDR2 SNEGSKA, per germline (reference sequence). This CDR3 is CSARDSGDIQYF. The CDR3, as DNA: TGCAGTGCTAGAGATTCAGGAGACATTCAGTACTTC.

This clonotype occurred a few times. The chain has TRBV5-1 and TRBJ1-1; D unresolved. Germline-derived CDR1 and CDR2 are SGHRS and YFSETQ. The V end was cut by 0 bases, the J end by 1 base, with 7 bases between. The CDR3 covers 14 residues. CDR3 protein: CASSLALGNTEAFF. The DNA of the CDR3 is TGCGCCAGCAGCTTGGCCCTGGGGAACACTGAAGCTTTCTTT. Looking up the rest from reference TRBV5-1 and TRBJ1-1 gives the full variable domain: KAGVTQTPRYLIKTRGQQVTLSCSPISGHRSVSWYQQTPGQGLQFLFEYFSETQRNKGNFPGRFSGRQFSNSRSEMNVSTLELGDSALYLCASSLALGNTEAFFGQGTRLTVV.

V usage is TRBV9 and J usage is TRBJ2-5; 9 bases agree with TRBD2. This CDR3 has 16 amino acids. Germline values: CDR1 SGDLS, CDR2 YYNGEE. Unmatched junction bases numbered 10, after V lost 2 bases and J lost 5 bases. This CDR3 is CASSVSGGGVEETQYF. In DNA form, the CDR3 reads TGTGCCAGCAGCGTCTCCGGCGGGGGGGTTGAGGAGACCCAGTACTTC.

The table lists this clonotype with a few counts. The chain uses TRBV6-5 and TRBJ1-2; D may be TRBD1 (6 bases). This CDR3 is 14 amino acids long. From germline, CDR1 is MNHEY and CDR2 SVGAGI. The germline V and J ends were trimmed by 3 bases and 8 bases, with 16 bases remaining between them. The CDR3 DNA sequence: TGTGCCAGCAGTTATGAAGGGGGATCGGACGGCTACACCTTC. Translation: CASSYEGGSDGYTF.

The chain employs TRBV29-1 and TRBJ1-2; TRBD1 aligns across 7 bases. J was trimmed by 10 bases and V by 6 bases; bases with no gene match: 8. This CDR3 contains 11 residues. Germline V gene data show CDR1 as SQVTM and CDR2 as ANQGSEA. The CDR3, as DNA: TGCAGCGTCGAGACAGGGAGGGCCTACACCTTC. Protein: CSVETGRAYTF.

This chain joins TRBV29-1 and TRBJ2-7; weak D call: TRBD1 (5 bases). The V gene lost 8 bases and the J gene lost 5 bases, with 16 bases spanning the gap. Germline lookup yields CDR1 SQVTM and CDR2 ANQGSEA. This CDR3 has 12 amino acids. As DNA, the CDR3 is TGCAGCTTCTGGGGCCAACGGGACGAGCAGTACTTC. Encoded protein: CSFWGQRDEQYF.

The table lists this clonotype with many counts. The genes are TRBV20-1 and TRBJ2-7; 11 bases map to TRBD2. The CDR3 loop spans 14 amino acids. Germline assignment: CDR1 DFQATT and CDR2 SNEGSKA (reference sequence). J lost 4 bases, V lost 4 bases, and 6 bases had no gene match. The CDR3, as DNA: TGCAGTGCTACGTCACTAGCGGGGGAGTACGAGCAGTACTTC. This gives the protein CSATSLAGEYEQYF.

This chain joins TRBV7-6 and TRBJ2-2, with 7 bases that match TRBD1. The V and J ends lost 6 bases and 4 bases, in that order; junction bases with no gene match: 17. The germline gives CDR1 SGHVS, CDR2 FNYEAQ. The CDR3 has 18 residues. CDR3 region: CASSSTLMDRLGTGELFF. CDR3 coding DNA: TGTGCCAGCAGTTCTACCCTCATGGACAGGTTGGGCACCGGGGAGCTGTTTTTT.

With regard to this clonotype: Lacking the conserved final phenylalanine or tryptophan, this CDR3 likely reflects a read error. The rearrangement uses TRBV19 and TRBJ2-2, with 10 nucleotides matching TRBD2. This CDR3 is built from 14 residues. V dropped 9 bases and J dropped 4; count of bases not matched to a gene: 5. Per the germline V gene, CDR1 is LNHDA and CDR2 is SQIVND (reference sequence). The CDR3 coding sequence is TGTGCCAGCAAGCGGGGGGGCGGCACCGGGGAGCTGTTTTAT. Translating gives CASKRGGGTGELFY.

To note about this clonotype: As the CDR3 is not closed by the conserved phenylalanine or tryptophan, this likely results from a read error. In DNA, the CDR3 is TGTGCCAGCAGTTTAAGCACGGGCTACGAGCAGTACTCC. As protein: CASSLSTGYEQYS. The genes are TRBV12-3 or TRBV12-4 and TRBJ2-7, with D unclear. The CDR3 has 13 amino acids. With 2 bases removed from V and 3 bases from J, the gap between germline ends came to 8 bases.

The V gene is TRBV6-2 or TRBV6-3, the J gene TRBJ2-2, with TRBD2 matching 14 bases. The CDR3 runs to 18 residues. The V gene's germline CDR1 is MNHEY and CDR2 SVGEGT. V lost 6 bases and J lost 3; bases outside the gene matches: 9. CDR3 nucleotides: TGTGCCAGCAGCCTCAAGACTAGCGGGAGGGATTACACCGGGGAGCTGTTTTTT. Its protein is CASSLKTSGRDYTGELFF.

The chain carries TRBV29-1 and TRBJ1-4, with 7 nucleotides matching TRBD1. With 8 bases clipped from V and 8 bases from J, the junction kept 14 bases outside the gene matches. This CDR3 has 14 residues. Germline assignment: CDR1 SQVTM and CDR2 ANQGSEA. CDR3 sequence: CSPYFTGEREKLFF. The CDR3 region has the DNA TGCAGCCCCTACTTTACAGGGGAAAGGGAAAAACTGTTTTTT.

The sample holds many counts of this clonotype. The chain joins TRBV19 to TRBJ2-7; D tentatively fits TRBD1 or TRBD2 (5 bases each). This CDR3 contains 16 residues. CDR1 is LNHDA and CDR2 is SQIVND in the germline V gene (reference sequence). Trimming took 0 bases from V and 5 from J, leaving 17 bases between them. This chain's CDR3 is CASSIDGDPSWNEQYF. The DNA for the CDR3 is TGTGCCAGTAGTATAGACGGGGACCCCTCTTGGAACGAGCAGTACTTC.

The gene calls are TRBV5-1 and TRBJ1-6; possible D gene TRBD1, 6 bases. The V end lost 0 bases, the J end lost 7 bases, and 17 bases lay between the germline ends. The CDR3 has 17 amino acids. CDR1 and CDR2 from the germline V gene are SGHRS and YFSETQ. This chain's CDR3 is CASSLAGMGGANSPLHF. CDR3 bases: TGCGCCAGCAGCTTGGCAGGGATGGGGGGGGCGAATTCACCCCTCCACTTT.

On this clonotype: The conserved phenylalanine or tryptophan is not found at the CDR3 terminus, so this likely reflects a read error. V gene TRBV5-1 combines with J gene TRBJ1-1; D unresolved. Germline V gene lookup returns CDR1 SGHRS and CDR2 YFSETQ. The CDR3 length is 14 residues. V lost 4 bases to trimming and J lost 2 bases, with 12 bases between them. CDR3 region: CASSPGLPNTEAFL. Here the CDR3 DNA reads TGCGCCAGCAGCCCCGGACTACCAAACACTGAAGCTTTCCTT.

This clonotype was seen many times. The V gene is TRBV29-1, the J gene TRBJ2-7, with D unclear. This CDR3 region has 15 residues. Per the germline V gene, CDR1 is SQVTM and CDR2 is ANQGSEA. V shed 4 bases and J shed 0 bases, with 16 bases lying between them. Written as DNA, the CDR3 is TGCAGCGTTGGAAAGGCAGGAACCACCTCCTACGAGCAGTACTTC. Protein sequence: CSVGKAGTTSYEQYF.

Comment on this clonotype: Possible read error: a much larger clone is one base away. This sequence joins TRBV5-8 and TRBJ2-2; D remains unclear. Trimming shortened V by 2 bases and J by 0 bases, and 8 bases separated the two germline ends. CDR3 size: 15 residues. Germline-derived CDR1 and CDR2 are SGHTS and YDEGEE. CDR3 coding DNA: TGTGCCAGCAGCTTTAGGGCTACGAACACCGGGGAGCTGTTTTTT. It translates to CASSFRATNTGELFF.

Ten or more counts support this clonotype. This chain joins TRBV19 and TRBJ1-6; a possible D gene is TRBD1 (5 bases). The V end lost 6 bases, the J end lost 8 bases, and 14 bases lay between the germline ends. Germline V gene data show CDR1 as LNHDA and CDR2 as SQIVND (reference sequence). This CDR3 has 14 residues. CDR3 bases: TGTGCCAGTAGCTTGGACACGGATCATTCACCCCTCCACTTT. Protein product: CASSLDTDHSPLHF.

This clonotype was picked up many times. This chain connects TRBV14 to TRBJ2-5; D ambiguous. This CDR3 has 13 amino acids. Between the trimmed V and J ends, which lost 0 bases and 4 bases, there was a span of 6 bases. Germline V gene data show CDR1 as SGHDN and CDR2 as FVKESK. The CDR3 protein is CASSQDKGETQYF. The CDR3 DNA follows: TGTGCCAGCAGCCAAGATAAGGGAGAGACCCAGTACTTC.

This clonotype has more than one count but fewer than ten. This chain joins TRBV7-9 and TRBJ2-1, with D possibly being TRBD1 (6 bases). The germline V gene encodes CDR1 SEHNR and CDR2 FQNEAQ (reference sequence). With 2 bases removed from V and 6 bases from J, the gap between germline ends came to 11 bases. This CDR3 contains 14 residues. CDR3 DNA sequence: TGTGCCAGCAGCTTACCCTGGGGGCGCAATGAGCAGTTCTTC. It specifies CASSLPWGRNEQFF.

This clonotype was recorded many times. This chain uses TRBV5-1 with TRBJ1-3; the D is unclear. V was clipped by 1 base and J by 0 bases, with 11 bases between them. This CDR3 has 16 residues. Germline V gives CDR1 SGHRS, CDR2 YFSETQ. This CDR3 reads CASSLNGGTSGNTIYF. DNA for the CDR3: TGCGCCAGCAGCTTGAACGGTGGAACCTCTGGAAACACCATATATTTT.

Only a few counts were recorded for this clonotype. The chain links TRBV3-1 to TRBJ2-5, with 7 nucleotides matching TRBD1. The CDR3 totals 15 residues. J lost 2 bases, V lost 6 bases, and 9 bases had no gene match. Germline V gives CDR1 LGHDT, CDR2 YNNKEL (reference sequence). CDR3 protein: CASSLRTGVQETQYF. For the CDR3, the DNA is TGTGCCAGCAGTCTTCGGACAGGCGTACAAGAGACCCAGTACTTC.

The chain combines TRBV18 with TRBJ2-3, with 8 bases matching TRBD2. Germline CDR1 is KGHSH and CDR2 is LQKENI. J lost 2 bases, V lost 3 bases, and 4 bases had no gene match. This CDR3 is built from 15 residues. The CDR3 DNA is TGTGCCAGCTCACCTGGACTAGCTTCCACAGATACGCAGTATTTT. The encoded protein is CASSPGLASTDTQYF.

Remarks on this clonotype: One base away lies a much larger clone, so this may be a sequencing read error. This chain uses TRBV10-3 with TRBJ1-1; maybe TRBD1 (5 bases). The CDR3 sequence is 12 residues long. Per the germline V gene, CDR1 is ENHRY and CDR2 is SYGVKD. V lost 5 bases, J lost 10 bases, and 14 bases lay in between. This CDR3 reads CAISSLSGRAFF. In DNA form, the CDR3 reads TGTGCCATCAGTTCGCTCTCAGGGCGAGCTTTCTTT.

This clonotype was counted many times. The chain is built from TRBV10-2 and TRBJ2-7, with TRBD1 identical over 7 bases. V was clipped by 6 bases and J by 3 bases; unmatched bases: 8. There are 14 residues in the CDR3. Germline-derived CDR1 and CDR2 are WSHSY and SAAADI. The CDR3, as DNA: TGCGCCAGCAGAGGGGGCGTCGACCTCTACGAGCAGTACTTC. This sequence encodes CASRGGVDLYEQYF.

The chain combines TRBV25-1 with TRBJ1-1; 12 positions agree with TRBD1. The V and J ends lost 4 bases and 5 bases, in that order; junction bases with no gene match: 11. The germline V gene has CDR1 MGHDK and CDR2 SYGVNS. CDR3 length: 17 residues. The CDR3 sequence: CASSGAGTGGLGTEAFF. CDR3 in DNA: TGTGCCAGCAGTGGAGCCGGGACAGGGGGCCTAGGGACTGAAGCTTTCTTT.

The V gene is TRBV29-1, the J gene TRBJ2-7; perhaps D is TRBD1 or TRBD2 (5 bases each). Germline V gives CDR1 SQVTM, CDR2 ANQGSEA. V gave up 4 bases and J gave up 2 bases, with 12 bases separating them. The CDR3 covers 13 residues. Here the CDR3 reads CSVAPGQTYEQYF. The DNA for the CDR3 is TGCAGCGTTGCGCCGGGGCAGACCTACGAGCAGTACTTC.

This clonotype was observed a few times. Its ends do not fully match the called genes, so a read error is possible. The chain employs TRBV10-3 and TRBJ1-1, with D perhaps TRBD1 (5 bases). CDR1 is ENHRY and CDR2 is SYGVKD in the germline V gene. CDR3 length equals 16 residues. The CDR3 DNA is TGTGCCAGCAGTTACCCCGGCGCCGGGGGGAACACTGAAGCTTTCTTT. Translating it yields CASSYPGAGGNTEAFF.

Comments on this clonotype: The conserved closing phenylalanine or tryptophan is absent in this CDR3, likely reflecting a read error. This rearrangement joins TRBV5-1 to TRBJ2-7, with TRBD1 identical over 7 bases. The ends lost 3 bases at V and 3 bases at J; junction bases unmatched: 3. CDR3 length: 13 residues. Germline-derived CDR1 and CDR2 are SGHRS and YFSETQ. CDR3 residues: CASSWTGDYEQYS. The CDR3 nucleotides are TGCGCCAGCAGCTGGACAGGAGACTACGAGCAGTACTCC.